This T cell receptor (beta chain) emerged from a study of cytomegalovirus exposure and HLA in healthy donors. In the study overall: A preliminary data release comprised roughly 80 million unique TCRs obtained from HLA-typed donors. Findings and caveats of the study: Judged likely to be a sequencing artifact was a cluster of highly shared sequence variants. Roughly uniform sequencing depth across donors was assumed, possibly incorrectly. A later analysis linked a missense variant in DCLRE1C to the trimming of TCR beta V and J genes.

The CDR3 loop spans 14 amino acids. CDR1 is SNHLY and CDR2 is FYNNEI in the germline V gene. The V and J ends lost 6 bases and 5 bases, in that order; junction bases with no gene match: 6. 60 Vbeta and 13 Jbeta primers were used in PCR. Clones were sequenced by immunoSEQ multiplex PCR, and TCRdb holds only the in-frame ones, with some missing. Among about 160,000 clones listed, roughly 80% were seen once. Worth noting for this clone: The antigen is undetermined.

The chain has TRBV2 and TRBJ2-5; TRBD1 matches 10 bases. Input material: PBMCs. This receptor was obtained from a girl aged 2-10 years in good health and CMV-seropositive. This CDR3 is CASRRQGAWETQYF. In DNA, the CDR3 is TGTGCCAGCAGGAGACAGGGGGCATGGGAGACCCAGTACTTC.